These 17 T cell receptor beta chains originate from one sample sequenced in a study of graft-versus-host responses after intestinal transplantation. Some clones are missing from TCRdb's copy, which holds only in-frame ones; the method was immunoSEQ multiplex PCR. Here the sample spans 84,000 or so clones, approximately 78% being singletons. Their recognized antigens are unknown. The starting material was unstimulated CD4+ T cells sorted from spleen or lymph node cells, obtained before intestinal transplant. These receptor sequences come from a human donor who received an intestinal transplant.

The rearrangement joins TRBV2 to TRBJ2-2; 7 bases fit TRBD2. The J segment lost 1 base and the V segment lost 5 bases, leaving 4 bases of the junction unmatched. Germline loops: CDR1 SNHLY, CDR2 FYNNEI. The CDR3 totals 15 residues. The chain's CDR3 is CASSRRGENTGELFF. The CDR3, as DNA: TGTGCCAGCAGTCGCCGGGGGGAGAACACCGGGGAGCTGTTTTTT.

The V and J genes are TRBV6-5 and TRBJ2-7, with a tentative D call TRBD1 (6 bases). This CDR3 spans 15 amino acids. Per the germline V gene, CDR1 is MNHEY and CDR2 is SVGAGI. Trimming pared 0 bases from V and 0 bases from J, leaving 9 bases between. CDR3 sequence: CASSYSDRPSYEQYF. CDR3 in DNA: TGTGCCAGCAGTTACTCGGACAGACCCTCCTACGAGCAGTACTTC.

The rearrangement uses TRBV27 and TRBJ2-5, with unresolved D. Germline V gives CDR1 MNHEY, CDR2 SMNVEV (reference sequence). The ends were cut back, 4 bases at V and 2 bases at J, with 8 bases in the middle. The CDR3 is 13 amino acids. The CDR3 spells CASSSRVQETQYF. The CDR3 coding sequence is TGTGCCAGCAGTTCCCGAGTGCAAGAGACCCAGTACTTC.

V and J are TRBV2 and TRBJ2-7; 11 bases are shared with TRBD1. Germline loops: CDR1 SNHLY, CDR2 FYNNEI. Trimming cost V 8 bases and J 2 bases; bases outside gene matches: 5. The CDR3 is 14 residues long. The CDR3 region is CASVRDRGAYEQYF. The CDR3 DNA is TGTGCCAGCGTAAGGGACAGGGGGGCCTACGAGCAGTACTTC.

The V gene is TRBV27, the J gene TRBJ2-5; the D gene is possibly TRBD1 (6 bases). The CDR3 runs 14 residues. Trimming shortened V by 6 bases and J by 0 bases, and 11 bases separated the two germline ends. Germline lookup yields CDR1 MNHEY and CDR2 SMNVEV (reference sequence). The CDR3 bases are TGTGCCAGCAGCCTCGACAGGAACCAAGAGACCCAGTACTTC. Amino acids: CASSLDRNQETQYF.

CDR3 region: CATNAGLPNTEAFF. The CDR3 DNA sequence: TGTGCCACCAACGCGGGACTTCCGAACACTGAAGCTTTCTTT. The chain couples TRBV10-3 to TRBJ1-1, with TRBD1 as a possible D gene (5 bases). The CDR3 is 14 residues long. V was trimmed by 10 bases and J by 1 base, leaving 16 bases between them. Germline assignment: CDR1 ENHRY and CDR2 SYGVKD.

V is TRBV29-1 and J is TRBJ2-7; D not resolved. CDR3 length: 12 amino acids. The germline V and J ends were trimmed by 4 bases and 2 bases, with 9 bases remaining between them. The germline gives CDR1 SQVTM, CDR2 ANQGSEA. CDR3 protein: CSVGARAYEQYF. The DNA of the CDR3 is TGCAGCGTTGGGGCCCGAGCCTACGAGCAGTACTTC.

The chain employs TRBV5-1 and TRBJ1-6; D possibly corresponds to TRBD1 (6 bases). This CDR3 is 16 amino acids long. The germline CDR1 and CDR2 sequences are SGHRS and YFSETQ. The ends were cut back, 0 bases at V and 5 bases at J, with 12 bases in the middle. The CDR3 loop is CASSLADAGDNSPLHF. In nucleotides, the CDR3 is TGCGCCAGCAGCTTGGCCGACGCAGGGGATAATTCACCCCTCCACTTT.

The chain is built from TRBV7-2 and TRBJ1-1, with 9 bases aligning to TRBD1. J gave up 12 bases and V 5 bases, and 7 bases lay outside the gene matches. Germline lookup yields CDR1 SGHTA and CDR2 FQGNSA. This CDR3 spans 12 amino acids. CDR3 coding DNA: TGTGCCAGCAGCGGGACAGGGTACGTGACTTTCTTT. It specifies CASSGTGYVTFF.

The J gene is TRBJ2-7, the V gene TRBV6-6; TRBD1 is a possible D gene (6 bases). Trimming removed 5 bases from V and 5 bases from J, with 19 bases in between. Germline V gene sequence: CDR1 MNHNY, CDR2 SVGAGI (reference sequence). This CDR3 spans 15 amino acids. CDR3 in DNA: TGTGCCAGCAGTGGAGAACAGGCCAGGGGACACGAGCAGTACTTC. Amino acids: CASSGEQARGHEQYF.

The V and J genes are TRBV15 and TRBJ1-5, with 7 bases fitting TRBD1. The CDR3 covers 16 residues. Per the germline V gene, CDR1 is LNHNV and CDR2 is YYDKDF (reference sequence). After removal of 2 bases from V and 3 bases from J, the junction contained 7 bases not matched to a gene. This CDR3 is CATSRFRDRHNQPQHF. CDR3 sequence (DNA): TGTGCCACCAGCAGATTCCGGGACAGACACAATCAGCCCCAGCATTTT.

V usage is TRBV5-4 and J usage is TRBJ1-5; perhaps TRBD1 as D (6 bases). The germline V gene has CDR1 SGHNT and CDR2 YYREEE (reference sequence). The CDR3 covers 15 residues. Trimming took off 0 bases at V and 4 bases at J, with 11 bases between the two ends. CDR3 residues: CASSLDQGPNQPQHF. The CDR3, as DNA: TGTGCCAGCAGCTTGGATCAGGGGCCGAATCAGCCCCAGCATTTT. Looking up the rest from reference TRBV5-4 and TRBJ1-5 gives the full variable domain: ETGVTQSPTHLIKTRGQQVTLRCSSQSGHNTVSWYQQALGQGPQFIFQYYREEENGRGNFPPRFSGLQFPNYSSELNVNALELDDSALYLCASSLDQGPNQPQHFGDGTRLSIL.

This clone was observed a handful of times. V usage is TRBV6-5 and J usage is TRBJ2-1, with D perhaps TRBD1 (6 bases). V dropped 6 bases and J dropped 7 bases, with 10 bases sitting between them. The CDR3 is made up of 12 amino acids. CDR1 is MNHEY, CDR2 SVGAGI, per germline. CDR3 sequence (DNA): TGTGCCAGCAGAAAACAGGGAAATGAGCAGTTCTTC. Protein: CASRKQGNEQFF.

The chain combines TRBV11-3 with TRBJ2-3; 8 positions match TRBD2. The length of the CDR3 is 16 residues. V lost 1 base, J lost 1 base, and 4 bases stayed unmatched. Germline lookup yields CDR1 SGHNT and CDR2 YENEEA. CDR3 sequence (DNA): TGTGCCAGCAGCTTAGCGGGGGGGCCCGGCACAGATACGCAGTATTTT. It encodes CASSLAGGPGTDTQYF.

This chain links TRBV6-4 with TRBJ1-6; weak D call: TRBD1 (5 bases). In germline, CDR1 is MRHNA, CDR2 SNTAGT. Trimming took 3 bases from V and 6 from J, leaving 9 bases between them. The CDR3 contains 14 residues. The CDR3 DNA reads TGTGCCAGCAGTGAGTGGAGGGGTAATTCACCCCTCCACTTT. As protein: CASSEWRGNSPLHF.

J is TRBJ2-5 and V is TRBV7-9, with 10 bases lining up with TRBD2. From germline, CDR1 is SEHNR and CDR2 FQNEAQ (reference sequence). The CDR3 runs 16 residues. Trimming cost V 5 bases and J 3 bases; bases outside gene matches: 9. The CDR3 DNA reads TGTGCCAGCAGCCGATTAGCGGGGGGATTCAAAGAGACCCAGTACTTC. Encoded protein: CASSRLAGGFKETQYF.

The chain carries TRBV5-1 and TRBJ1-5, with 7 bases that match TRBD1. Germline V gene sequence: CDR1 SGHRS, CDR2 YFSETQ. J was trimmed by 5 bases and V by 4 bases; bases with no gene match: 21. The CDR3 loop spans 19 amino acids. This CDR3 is CASSQKPPSGQVQYQPQHF. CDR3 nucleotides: TGCGCCAGCAGCCAAAAACCTCCGTCCGGACAGGTTCAGTATCAGCCCCAGCATTTT.